This TCR beta chain derives from a study of neurological immune-mediated disorders. The study built unsorted libraries from 2 million PBMCs kept at -80 C. Whenever a sequencing run was performed, it yielded over 190 million TCR-beta sequences from 15-18 subjects. From the 5' RACE reads, TCRdb called clonotypes with MiXCR, one entry per CDR3 protein. The table lists 55,000 to 75,000 distinct CDR3 sequences, roughly 5% of them singletons. Study-wide results and limits: Across subjects, no CDR3 amino acid sequence appeared in expanded clones of more than one subject, a finding that suggested private repertoires in all groups. Grouping of repertoires by phylogeny put those of 18 of 34 multiple sclerosis patients into a single related-CDR3 cluster, a possible signature.

CDR1 and CDR2 (germline): DFQATT, SNEGSKA (reference sequence). V lost 5 bases to trimming and J lost 5 bases, with 15 bases between them. The CDR3 is 13 residues long. Concerning this clonotype itself: What it recognizes is unknown.

The chain has TRBV20-1 and TRBJ1-2, with D tentatively TRBD1 (5 bases). The receptor comes from a human donor with multiple sclerosis. The donor label of this sample is uncertain. The sequenced sample consisted of PBMCs. CDR3 loop: CSAPRGSKYGYTF. The CDR3 DNA follows: TGCAGTGCTCCTCGGGGCAGTAAATATGGCTACACCTTC.